These 5 T cell receptor beta chains came from one sample sequenced in a study of shared clonotypes between healthy human individuals. Assay used: immunoSEQ multiplex PCR; TCRdb lists only in-frame clones, some missing. The table has 2,500,000 or so clones, roughly 93% seen once. The sequencing input was naive CD4+ T cells from PBMCs. Subset here: CD45RA+ positively selected. The receptor set was obtained from a man younger than 35 in good health. Some clones in this sample may be carry-over from other donors' samples.

The count of this clone is one. CDR3 loop: CASSRRGGTEAFF. The DNA for the CDR3 is TGCGCCAGCAGCCGCCGGGGAGGCACTGAAGCTTTCTTT. The rearrangement joins TRBV4-1 to TRBJ1-1; D ambiguous. Per the germline V gene, CDR1 is MGHRA and CDR2 is YSYEKL. The CDR3 runs to 13 residues. Trimming took 4 bases from V and 4 from J, leaving 10 bases between them.

This chain joins TRBV9 and TRBJ2-7, with a tentative D call TRBD1 (5 bases). V was clipped by 3 bases and J by 4 bases, with 14 bases between them. The CDR3 runs to 14 residues. Germline CDR1 reads SGDLS; CDR2 reads YYNGEE. DNA of the CDR3: TGTGCCAGCAGCGCAAAGACAGTTCCATACGAGCAGTACTTC. It codes for CASSAKTVPYEQYF.

The chain is built from TRBV4-2 and TRBJ2-7, with TRBD1 as a possible D gene (5 bases). CDR1 and CDR2 (germline): LGHNA, YNFKEQ. This CDR3 has 13 residues. V was pared by 4 bases and J by 2 bases, with 9 bases between. CDR3 coding DNA: TGTGCCAGCAGCCGGGGCCAGACCTACGAGCAGTACTTC. This encodes CASSRGQTYEQYF.

The chain joins TRBV4-3 to TRBJ2-7; D tentatively reads TRBD1 or TRBD2 (5 bases each). V was pared by 4 bases and J by 4 bases, with 17 bases between. Germline values: CDR1 LGHNA, CDR2 YSLEER. CDR3 length equals 15 residues. The CDR3 here is CASSRTVGEAYEQYF. CDR3 nucleotides: TGCGCCAGCAGCCGGACGGTGGGGGAAGCTTACGAGCAGTACTTC.

This chain connects TRBV7-9 to TRBJ1-1, with 8 bases aligning to TRBD1. The CDR3 totals 17 residues. Germline lookup yields CDR1 SEHNR and CDR2 FQNEAQ (reference sequence). The V gene end was trimmed by 5 bases and the J gene end by 0 bases; junction bases not matched to a gene: 11. The CDR3 loop reads CASSPRTGSIMNTEAFF. The CDR3 region has the DNA TGTGCCAGCAGCCCCAGGACAGGGTCAATCATGAACACTGAAGCTTTCTTT.